The sample holds a few counts of the clone carrying this T cell receptor beta chain. Its antigen remains unknown. The sample is drawn from a study of blood T cells in healthy people across ages. Study conclusions and caveats: Per million T cells, the diversity of TCR beta decreased roughly linearly as age advanced. Diversity figures based on one million T cells were deemed too low.

Germline CDR1 is WSHSY and CDR2 is SAAADI. V dropped 4 bases and J dropped 0 bases, with 13 bases sitting between them. The CDR3 totals 17 residues. PCR was performed a second time for about 7 to 12 cycles using a sample-barcoded 5' primer and a J-beta primer mix. MiXCR, applied by TCRdb to the 5' RACE reads, yields one record per CDR3 protein. The sample holds roughly 680,000 distinct CDR3 sequences; about 21% are singletons and the top ten take 3% to 4%. The V call is TRBV10-2, the J call TRBJ2-6, with D perhaps assigned TRBD1 or TRBD2 (5 bases each). The TCR sequence derives from a man aged 65 to 79 in good health. The sample consisted of blood. This CDR3 reads CASSGAGTLSGANVLTF. The CDR3 region has the DNA TGCGCCAGCAGTGGGGCAGGGACCCTCTCTGGGGCCAACGTCCTGACTTTC.